This T cell receptor (beta chain) was found in a study of post-analysis software for immune sequencing data (dated by TCRdb to the mid-2010s). Study-level background: The recorded disease courses included relapsing-remitting, secondary progressive and progressive-relapsing multiple sclerosis, and some patients had no subtype annotation. A subset of samples was prepared in parallel using single-end sample barcoding, then pooled and co-amplified after Illumina adapter ligation. The multiple sclerosis patient repertoires were compared with 11 previously published healthy control repertoires from donors aged about 6 to 26 years.

The study at large found these results: Significantly higher frequencies in patients than in controls were found for about five TRBV segments, including TRBV5-6, TRBV5-1 and TRBV20-1. The control group was slightly older than the multiple sclerosis patient group. Strong co-clustering of samples prepared in the same batch was shown by direct clustering with F measure, prompting a batch-effect correction. Significantly lower normalized Chao1 diversity was found in multiple sclerosis patients than in controls, suggesting substantial peripheral T-cell clonal expansion.

The time point label here, explained by the study, means: second blood draw from one MS patient after hematopoietic stem cell transplantation. To demonstrate the VDJtools post-analysis software, the study profiled TCR beta repertoires from the peripheral blood of 10 to 15 young patients with multiple sclerosis. The multiple sclerosis patients were children and adolescents ranging in age from roughly 6 to 15 years. The library was built by means of PCR. Sequencing relied on an Illumina HiSeq 2500. To reduce PCR and sequencing biases, unique molecular identifiers were built into the TCR beta cDNA libraries. Per 1 to 10 million input T cells, roughly 0.5 million cDNA molecules were obtained, such that each molecule approximated one T cell. The patient libraries were prepared and sequenced using the same protocol as the earlier healthy control dataset. Samples belonging to the same batch were prepared together, multiplexed and sequenced on a shared HiSeq lane. Per the source publication's procedure: MIGEC was used to process the raw barcoded reads, and molecular identifier groups with only a single read were discarded before consensus assembly and CDR3 extraction. Clonotype tables were post-analysed with VDJtools, and diversity was normalized by down-sampling all datasets to the smallest sample size. In repertoire overlap clustering, CDR3 amino acid sequences, but not nucleotide sequences, were matched to correct batch-related cross-sample contamination. TCRdb trimmed public reads at Q25 via fastp, called clones via MiXCR and kept in-frame beta chains. A single entry per CDR3 protein holds the most common genes and DNA from its merged rows. The V and J calls were determined by TCRdb, not by the authors. Within this sample are about 160,000 distinct CDR3 sequences, with around 36% of them counted one time only. The ten largest clones take up 25% to 35% of the sample.

From its cysteine to its phenylalanine, the CDR3 spans 13 amino acids. The only DNA kept is the CDR3, 39 bases in frame from the first base. V is cut by 2 bases and J by 4 bases, and the space between the germline ends is 8 bases. According to the germline V gene, CDR1 reads SGHVS and CDR2 reads FQNEAQ. About this clonotype: Its antigen is still unknown. No per-base quality is available; no much larger clone lies one base away.

This specimen was blood, taken after autologous hematopoietic stem cell transplantation. The V gene is TRBV7-8 and the J gene is TRBJ1-1, with a tentative D gene TRBD1 over 5 matching bases. This TCR derives from a girl aged 10 to 17 with multiple sclerosis. Donor details come from another sample of the same person, matched by shared clones. For the CDR3, the sequence is CASSLRRATEAFF. The nucleotide sequence is TGTGCCAGCAGCTTACGCAGGGCCACTGAAGCTTTCTTT. Reference TRBV7-8 and TRBJ1-1 proteins supply the regions before and after the CDR3; the full variable domain is: GAGVSQSPRYKVAKRGQDVALRCDPISGHVSLFWYQQALGQGPEFLTYFQNEAQLDKSGLPSDRFFAERPEGSVSTLKIQRTQQEDSAVYLCASSLRRATEAFFGQGTRLTVV.